This is a list of T cell receptor beta chains from one sample in a study of cytomegalovirus exposure and HLA in healthy donors. Method: immunoSEQ multiplex PCR; TCRdb's copy keeps in-frame clones and lacks some. Of approximately 110,000 clones detected, about 74% appear once; the ten largest clones hold roughly 4.4%. The sequenced sample was PBMCs. The source is a man under 40 in good health and CMV-seropositive. The CDR3 runs from the conserved cysteine through the conserved F or W. The D gene is left open where the match is weak. Size values are once, few and many counts, or a class for expanded clones, and some rows have none.

DNA: TGCGCCAGCAGCCTTGGACAGAGGGAAAAACTGTTTTTT
CDR3: CASSLGQREKLFF
length: 13
size: few
D: -
J: TRBJ1-4
V: TRBV5-1

DNA: TGTGCCAGCAGTTTCACCAGGGGCGACGAGCAGTACTTC
CDR3: CASSFTRGDEQYF
length: 13
size: -
D: -
J: TRBJ2-7
V: TRBV6-5

DNA: TGTGCCAGCAGCGCCCTCACTGCCCCCGGGTACTATGGCTACACCTTC
CDR3: CASSALTAPGYYGYTF
length: 16
size: -
D: -
J: TRBJ1-2
V: TRBV9

DNA: TGTGCCAGCAGGACTAGCATCTCCTACGAGCAGTACTTC
CDR3: CASRTSISYEQYF
length: 13
size: -
D: TRBD2
J: TRBJ2-7
V: TRBV28

DNA: TGTGCCAGCAGTCCGTCAGGGGGCGCATCATACGAGCAGTACTTC
CDR3: CASSPSGGASYEQYF
length: 15
size: -
D: TRBD1
J: TRBJ2-7
V: TRBV27

DNA: TGTGCCAGCAGTGAACTTACAGGTGGCGGCTACACCTTC
CDR3: CASSELTGGGYTF
length: 13
size: -
D: -
J: TRBJ1-2
V: TRBV25-1

DNA: TGTGCCAGCAGCTTCCGGGGAGGCTACACCTTC
CDR3: CASSFRGGYTF
length: 11
size: -
D: -
J: TRBJ1-2
V: TRBV5-4

DNA: TGTGCCAGCAGCTTAGGGAGCACTGAAGCTTTCTTT
CDR3: CASSLGSTEAFF
length: 12
size: -
D: -
J: TRBJ1-1
V: TRBV7-3

DNA: TGCGCCAGCAGTGGCGGGACAGGGATGGATACGCAGTATTTT
CDR3: CASSGGTGMDTQYF
length: 14
size: -
D: TRBD1
J: TRBJ2-3
V: TRBV10-1

DNA: TGTGCCAGCAGCTTCCGGGGGGGCCCAGATACGCAGTATTTT
CDR3: CASSFRGGPDTQYF
length: 14
size: -
D: TRBD2
J: TRBJ2-3
V: TRBV7-9

DNA: TGCGCCAGCAGCCAAGCAGCGGGGGGGCGCGAGCAGTACTTC
CDR3: CASSQAAGGREQYF
length: 14
size: -
D: TRBD2
J: TRBJ2-7
V: TRBV4-1

DNA: TGTGCCAGCAGCTTTGCGGGACGCCCAGATACGCAGTATTTT
CDR3: CASSFAGRPDTQYF
length: 14
size: -
D: -
J: TRBJ2-3
V: TRBV7-3

DNA: TGTGCCAGCAGCTTAGATGGAGGACAGGTGAACACTGAAGCTTTCTTT
CDR3: CASSLDGGQVNTEAFF
length: 16
size: few
D: TRBD1
J: TRBJ1-1
V: TRBV11-2

DNA: TGTGCCAGCAGCTTATTTACATCCCCAATTGAAGCTTTCTTT
CDR3: CASSLFTSPIEAFF
length: 14
size: -
D: -
J: TRBJ1-1
V: TRBV7-2

DNA: TGTGCCAGCAGCTTAGATGGGACAGACACCTACGAGCAGTACTTC
CDR3: CASSLDGTDTYEQYF
length: 15
size: -
D: TRBD1
J: TRBJ2-7
V: TRBV11-2

DNA: TGCGCCAGCAGCCAAGATTTGGCTAGCGGATTCTACGAGCAGTACTTC
CDR3: CASSQDLASGFYEQYF
length: 16
size: -
D: TRBD2
J: TRBJ2-7
V: TRBV4-3

DNA: TGTGCCAGCAGCTCCACCTACGAGCAGTACTTC
CDR3: CASSSTYEQYF
length: 11
size: -
D: -
J: TRBJ2-7
V: TRBV5-4

DNA: TGTGCCTGGAGAGTTACAGGGGTTGAGCAGTACTTC
CDR3: CAWRVTGVEQYF
length: 12
size: few
D: TRBD1
J: TRBJ2-7
V: TRBV30

DNA: TGCAGCGCTTCGACAGGCATAAACACTGAAGCTTTCTTT
CDR3: CSASTGINTEAFF
length: 13
size: -
D: -
J: TRBJ1-1
V: TRBV29-1

DNA: TGTGCCAGCAGCTTGGCCACAGGTAGACTAGACACAGATACGCAGTATTTT
CDR3: CASSLATGRLDTDTQYF
length: 17
size: -
D: -
J: TRBJ2-3
V: TRBV5-4

DNA: TGTGCCAGCAGTGAGACTAGCGGGGTTAGCTCCTACAATGAGCAGTTCTTC
CDR3: CASSETSGVSSYNEQFF
length: 17
size: -
D: TRBD2
J: TRBJ2-1
V: TRBV6-4

DNA: TGTGCCAGCAGCCCAAACCCGGGGGGGCGAGGAGAGACCCAGTACTTC
CDR3: CASSPNPGGRGETQYF
length: 16
size: few
D: TRBD2
J: TRBJ2-5
V: TRBV11-2

DNA: TGCGCCAGCAGCCCTGACAGAGATAACACTGAAGCTTTCTTT
CDR3: CASSPDRDNTEAFF
length: 14
size: -
D: -
J: TRBJ1-1
V: TRBV5-1

DNA: TGTGCCAGCAGCTTGTCGTCAGGGGTGCGAGAGACCCAGTACTTC
CDR3: CASSLSSGVRETQYF
length: 15
size: -
D: -
J: TRBJ2-5
V: TRBV5-4

DNA: TGTGCCAGCAGTGATGTCGGGGTCGAGCAGTACTTC
CDR3: CASSDVGVEQYF
length: 12
size: -
D: -
J: TRBJ2-7
V: TRBV6-1

DNA: TGTGCCAGCATCAGCAGGGGTGTAAGGACTGAAGCTTTCTTT
CDR3: CASISRGVRTEAFF
length: 14
size: -
D: -
J: TRBJ1-1
V: TRBV2

DNA: TGTGCCAGCAGTGGGCAGGGCGTTTGGGATGGCTACACCTTC
CDR3: CASSGQGVWDGYTF
length: 14
size: -
D: -
J: TRBJ1-2
V: TRBV6-1

DNA: TGTGCCAGCAGCTTCGGGACAGCCGATGAGCAGTTCTTC
CDR3: CASSFGTADEQFF
length: 13
size: -
D: TRBD1
J: TRBJ2-1
V: TRBV7-2

DNA: TGTGCCAGCAGCGTATCCCTTGGACAGGGTCTCTTTGGCTACACCTTC
CDR3: CASSVSLGQGLFGYTF
length: 16
size: -
D: TRBD1
J: TRBJ1-2
V: TRBV9

DNA: TGTGCCAGCAGTCGACTCGTTAATGAGCAGTTCTTC
CDR3: CASSRLVNEQFF
length: 12
size: -
D: -
J: TRBJ2-1
V: TRBV28